This TCR beta chain was profiled in a study of T-cell reconstitution after alpha-beta-depleted transplantation in children. Study-level findings and limits: The study traced high day-60 TCRbeta diversity in some patients to surviving recipient T cells and thymic progenitors. Several hundred expanded graft clones reportedly supplied alpha-beta T cells about two months after transplant. T-cell counts and diversity at one year following transplant were attributed mainly to newly produced T cells.

Unique molecular identifiers tagged the TCRbeta library. A single record per CDR3 protein comes from TCRdb applying MiXCR to the PCR reads. The sample has approximately 630,000 distinct CDR3 sequences; approximately 14% are singletons. The CDR3 length is 13 residues. CDR1 is SQVTM, CDR2 ANQGSEA, per germline. V gave up 4 bases and J gave up 3 bases; unmatched junction bases: 3. The table lists this clonotype with many counts. The antigen is undetermined. V and J are TRBV29-1 and TRBJ2-1, with TRBD2 identical over 7 bases. The sequences come from PBMCs, collected before TCRalphabeta/CD19-depleted stem cell transplant. This sequence was found in a girl aged 2 to 10 with congenital amegakaryocytic thrombocytopenia, due to receive a stem cell transplant. CDR3 sequence (DNA): TGCAGCGTTGCTCTAGCGGACTACAATGAGCAGTTCTTC. This translates into CSVALADYNEQFF.